Detailed here is one TCR beta chain. This CDR3 is built from 13 residues. V lost 8 bases to trimming and J lost 4 bases; unmatched junction nucleotides: 5. Per the germline V gene, CDR1 is LGHDT and CDR2 is YNNKEL (reference sequence). These data belong to a study of blood T cell repertoires in COVID-19. This study enrolled people aged roughly 18 to 89 from around 26 US geographic areas. Two negative PCRs, clearance, or symptom resolution had been documented for recovered Cohort 3 donors. Authors' processing steps: The assay estimated nucleated cells by amplifying reference gene primers. Libraries were prepared by immunoSEQ multiplex PCR; TCRdb keeps only in-frame clonotypes and omits some of them. V and J calls and clone size are copied from that table; D and trimming were computed from the DNA. The table includes 250,000 to 350,000 clones, around 87% detected once.

The rearrangement joins TRBV3-1 (or the pseudogene TRBV3-2) to TRBJ1-2, with 9 positions matching TRBD1. Sequencing used PBMCs or T cells enriched from blood (not recorded which). The sequence was collected from a woman under 40 who had recovered from COVID-19. The CDR3 here is CASRQGGLYGYTF. CDR3 coding DNA: TGTGCCAGCCGACAGGGGGGACTCTATGGCTACACCTTC.